The 9 T cell receptor beta chains below were found in one sample sequenced in a study of cytomegalovirus exposure and HLA in healthy donors. Use of 60 Vbeta and 13 Jbeta primers characterized the PCR. Some clones are missing from TCRdb's copy, which holds only in-frame ones; the method was immunoSEQ multiplex PCR. The data contain 95,000 to 150,000 clones, about three quarters of them singletons. Sequenced input: PBMCs. These receptors were taken from a woman in her thirties in good health and CMV-seropositive.

V is TRBV6-5 and J is TRBJ1-2; maybe TRBD1 (6 bases). CDR1 and CDR2 (germline): MNHEY, SVGAGI. V shed 0 bases and J shed 7 bases, with 12 bases lying between them. CDR3 length: 14 amino acids. DNA for the CDR3: TGTGCCAGCAGTTACTCACAGGGAAGAAGTGGCTACACCTTC. It codes for CASSYSQGRSGYTF.

The V gene is TRBV28, the J gene TRBJ1-3; D is uncertain. V was trimmed by 4 bases and J by 4 bases, leaving 14 bases between them. CDR3 size: 15 residues. Per germline, CDR1 MDHEN and CDR2 SYDVKM. The CDR3 region is CASSSVREAGNTIYF. DNA for the CDR3: TGTGCCAGCAGTTCGGTCAGAGAGGCGGGAAACACCATATATTTT.

This rearrangement joins TRBV21-1 to TRBJ2-1; TRBD2 is the table's D call, not checked against the DNA. TRBV21-1 is assigned pseudogene status. This CDR3 has 13 residues. The DNA of the CDR3 is TGTGCCAGCAGCAAAGTCGGTAAGAATGAGCAGTTCTTC. Translated, it gives CASSKVGKNEQFF.

The chain couples TRBV2 to TRBJ1-3; TRBD1 matches 10 bases. CDR1 is SNHLY, CDR2 FYNNEI, per germline. The CDR3 is made up of 15 amino acids. Losses at the gene ends were 4 bases for V and 2 bases for J; bases not matched to a gene: 2. This chain's CDR3 is CASSAGQGAGNTIYF. The CDR3 DNA reads TGTGCCAGCAGTGCCGGACAGGGGGCTGGAAACACCATATATTTT.

This chain links TRBV28 with TRBJ1-6, with 11 bases matching TRBD1. Germline V gene sequence: CDR1 MDHEN, CDR2 SYDVKM. The CDR3 runs 17 residues. Losses at the gene ends were 2 bases for V and 7 bases for J; bases not matched to a gene: 7. The CDR3 sequence is CASSLPGQGVQNSPLHF. In DNA form, the CDR3 reads TGTGCCAGCAGTTTACCGGGACAGGGGGTCCAAAATTCACCCCTCCACTTT.

The V gene is TRBV5-1, the J gene TRBJ1-1; D may be TRBD1 (6 bases). The length of the CDR3 is 15 residues. Germline assignment: CDR1 SGHRS and CDR2 YFSETQ. CDR3 sequence: CANDHREGVNTEAFF. Written as DNA, the CDR3 is TGCGCTAACGACCACAGGGAAGGGGTGAACACTGAAGCTTTCTTT. The complete variable domain, with remaining parts taken from reference TRBV5-1 and TRBJ1-1, reads KAGVTQTPRYLIKTRGQQVTLSCSPISGHRSVSWYQQTPGQGLQFLFEYFSETQRNKGNFPGRFSGRQFSNSRSEMNVSTLELGDSALYLCANDHREGVNTEAFFGQGTRLTVV.

This clone was seen only a few times. The rearrangement uses TRBV27 and TRBJ2-1, with TRBD1 matching 7 bases. Looked up from germline, CDR1 is MNHEY and CDR2 is SMNVEV (reference sequence). V shed 5 bases and J 3 bases; nucleotides not matched to a gene: 1. There are 13 residues in the CDR3. As DNA, the CDR3 is TGTGCCAGCAGTGCAGGGGGCTACAATGAGCAGTTCTTC. It encodes CASSAGGYNEQFF.

This sequence joins TRBV4-3 and TRBJ2-1, with a weak D call TRBD2 (6 bases). The CDR3 has 16 amino acids. Trimming pared 4 bases from V and 1 base from J, leaving 14 bases between. Germline lookup yields CDR1 LGHNA and CDR2 YSLEER. CDR3: CASSPRASGSYNEQFF. The CDR3 nucleotides are TGCGCCAGCAGCCCAAGGGCCAGCGGGTCCTACAATGAGCAGTTCTTC.

The V gene is TRBV19, the J gene TRBJ1-6; D ambiguous. Between the trimmed V and J ends, which lost 7 bases and 8 bases, there was a span of 12 bases. The CDR3 totals 13 residues. Per germline, CDR1 LNHDA and CDR2 SQIVND (reference sequence). The CDR3 DNA sequence: TGTGCCAGTAAGTCGGCCGGGGATTCACCCCTCCACTTT. It yields the protein CASKSAGDSPLHF. Based on the CDR3 plus reference TRBV19 and TRBJ1-6, the full variable domain is DGGITQSPKYLFRKEGQNVTLSCEQNLNHDAMYWYRQDPGQGLRLIYYSQIVNDFQKGDIAEGYSVSREKKESFPLTVTSAQKNPTAFYLCASKSAGDSPLHFGNGTRLTVT.